The present T cell receptor beta chain was sequenced within a study of CD8 T cells in Susac syndrome. Study summary: Among the Susac syndrome patients who underwent sequencing, about six had clinically active disease, while 8 or 9 of them were in remission.

Regarding the study as a whole: The study's TCR sequencing and HLA analysis covered a relatively small number of individuals, and the study acknowledged this.

A note on this clonotype: Its specificity is not known.

Sequencing targeted TCR beta in T cells from blood (CD8+ and CD4+). Purification of the CD8+ and CD4+ T cells relied on negative isolation, and TEMRA cells underwent FACS enrichment. V was clipped by 0 bases and J by 3 bases; unmatched bases: 10. The V gene's germline CDR1 is DFQATT and CDR2 SNEGSKA (reference sequence). CDR3 length: 18 amino acids. RNA in amounts of roughly 0.5 to 1 ug was reverse transcribed with random hexamers. MiXCR, applied by TCRdb to the immunoSEQ multiplex PCR reads, yields one record per CDR3 protein. In the table there are around 81,000 distinct CDR3 sequences, around 94% of which are singletons.

The genes are TRBV20-1 and TRBJ2-3; 12 bases line up with TRBD2. Sequenced material: CD8+ T cells from PBMCs. The sequence was obtained from a human donor with Susac syndrome. CDR3 sequence: CSARDFRLAGEVTDTQYF. The CDR3 DNA follows: TGCAGTGCTAGAGATTTCCGACTAGCGGGAGAGGTGACAGATACGCAGTATTTT.